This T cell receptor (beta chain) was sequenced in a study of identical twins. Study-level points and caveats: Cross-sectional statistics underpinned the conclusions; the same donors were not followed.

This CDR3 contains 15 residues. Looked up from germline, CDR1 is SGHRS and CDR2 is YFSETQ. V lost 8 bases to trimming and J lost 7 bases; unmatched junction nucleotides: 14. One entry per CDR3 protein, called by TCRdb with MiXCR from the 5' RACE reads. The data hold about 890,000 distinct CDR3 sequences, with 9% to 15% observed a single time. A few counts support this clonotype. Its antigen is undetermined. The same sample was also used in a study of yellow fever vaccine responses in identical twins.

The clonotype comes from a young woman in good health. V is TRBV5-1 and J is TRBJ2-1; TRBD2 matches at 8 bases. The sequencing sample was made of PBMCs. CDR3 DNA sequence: TGCGCCAGTGCAACTGCGGGAGGTGGGGGGAATGAGCAGTTCTTC. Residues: CASATAGGGGNEQFF.